This T cell receptor (beta chain) was documented in a study of blood T cell repertoires in COVID-19. On the study more broadly: COVID-19 samples from acute and convalescent phases originated in the United States, Italy and Spain. Nucleic acid was either cDNA or gDNA, and it came from T cells, B-cell-depleted T cells, or PBMCs.

Original data processing: Estimates of nucleated cell counts were drawn from the amplification of reference gene primers. Here immunoSEQ multiplex PCR was the method, and the copy in TCRdb shows in-frame clones only, minus some. That table furnishes V, J and clone size, whereas the DNA furnished D and trimming. The sample carries more than 80,000 clones, more than 65% recorded once. The CDR3 contains 17 residues. V dropped 5 bases and J dropped 8; count of bases not matched to a gene: 19. Germline loops: CDR1 KGHSH, CDR2 LQKENI. The chain recombines TRBV18 with TRBJ1-2; the match to TRBD1 covers 8 bases. This sequence was found in a human donor in a cohort sampled during active COVID-19. Sequenced material: peripheral blood. The CDR3 region has the DNA TGTGCCAGCTCAGGACCCCCGACAGGGGCCAAGGAGACAGGCTACACCTTC. Encoded protein: CASSGPPTGAKETGYTF.